This record concerns one TCR beta chain sequence. The Seattle site enrolled patients during active infection and followed them longitudinally. Assay used: immunoSEQ multiplex PCR; TCRdb lists only in-frame clones, some missing. The sample records hundreds of thousands of clones, 90% to 95% being singletons. This sample was taken from a study of blood T cell repertoires in COVID-19. As for the study in general: Sites in the United States, Italy and Spain provided acute and convalescent COVID-19 samples. Nucleic acid was either cDNA or gDNA, and it came from T cells, B-cell-depleted T cells, or PBMCs.

The CDR3 is 14 residues long. Germline V gene lookup returns CDR1 MNHNY and CDR2 SVGAGI (reference sequence). V gave up 6 bases and J gave up 7 bases, with 18 bases separating them. What was sequenced was peripheral blood. The gene calls are TRBV6-6 and TRBJ1-1; tentative D call: TRBD1 (5 bases). The receptor was isolated from a man in his 60s with COVID-19, enrolled during active disease. The CDR3 reads CASRPPYDSGEAFF. The DNA for the CDR3 is TGTGCCAGCAGACCCCCTTACGACAGTGGTGAAGCTTTCTTT.